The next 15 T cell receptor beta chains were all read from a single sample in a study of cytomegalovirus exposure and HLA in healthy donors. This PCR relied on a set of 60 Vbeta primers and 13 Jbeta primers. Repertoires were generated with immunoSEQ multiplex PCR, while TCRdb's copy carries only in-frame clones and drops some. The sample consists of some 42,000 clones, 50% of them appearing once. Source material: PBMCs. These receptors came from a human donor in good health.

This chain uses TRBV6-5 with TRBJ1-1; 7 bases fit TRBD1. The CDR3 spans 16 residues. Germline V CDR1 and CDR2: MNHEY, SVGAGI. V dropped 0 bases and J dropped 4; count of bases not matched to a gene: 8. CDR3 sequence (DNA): TGTGCCAGCAGTTACTCGAGCAGGGGGTTAGGCACTGAAGCTTTCTTT. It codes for CASSYSSRGLGTEAFF.

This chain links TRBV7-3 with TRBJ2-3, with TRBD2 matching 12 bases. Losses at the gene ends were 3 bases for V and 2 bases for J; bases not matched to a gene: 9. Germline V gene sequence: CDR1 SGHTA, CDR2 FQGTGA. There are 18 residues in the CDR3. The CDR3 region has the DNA TGTGCCAGCAGCTTGACTAGCGGGGGAGGGGGGTACACAGATACGCAGTATTTT. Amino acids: CASSLTSGGGGYTDTQYF.

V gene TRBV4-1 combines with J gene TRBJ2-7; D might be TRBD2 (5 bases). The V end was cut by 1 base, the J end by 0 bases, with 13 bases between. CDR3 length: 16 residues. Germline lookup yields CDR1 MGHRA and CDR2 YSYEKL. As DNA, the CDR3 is TGCGCCAGCAGCCAAGCTCAGACTGGGAGCTCCTACGAGCAGTACTTC. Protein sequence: CASSQAQTGSSYEQYF.

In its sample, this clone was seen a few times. DNA of the CDR3: TGTGCCAGCAAGCAGGGAAGAAGAAGCACCGGGGAGCTGTTTTTT. Protein: CASKQGRRSTGELFF. J is TRBJ2-2 and V is TRBV6-6, with D possibly matching TRBD1 (5 bases). This CDR3 is 15 amino acids long. Trimming removed 7 bases from V and 4 bases from J, with 16 bases in between. Per the germline V gene, CDR1 is MNHNY and CDR2 is SVGAGI (reference sequence).

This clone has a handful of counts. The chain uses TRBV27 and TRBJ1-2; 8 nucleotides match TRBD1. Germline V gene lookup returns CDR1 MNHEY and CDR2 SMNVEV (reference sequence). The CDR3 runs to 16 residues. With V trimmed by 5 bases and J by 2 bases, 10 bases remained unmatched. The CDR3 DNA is TGTGCCAGCAGTCCCTGGGGCAGGGGGCGCAACTATGGCTACACCTTC. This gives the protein CASSPWGRGRNYGYTF.

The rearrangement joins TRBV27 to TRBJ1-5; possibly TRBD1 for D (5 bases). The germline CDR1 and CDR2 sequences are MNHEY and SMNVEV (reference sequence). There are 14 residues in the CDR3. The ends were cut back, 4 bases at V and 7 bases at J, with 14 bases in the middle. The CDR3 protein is CASSSGWIGQPQHF. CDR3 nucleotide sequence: TGTGCCAGCAGTTCAGGGTGGATCGGCCAGCCCCAGCATTTT.

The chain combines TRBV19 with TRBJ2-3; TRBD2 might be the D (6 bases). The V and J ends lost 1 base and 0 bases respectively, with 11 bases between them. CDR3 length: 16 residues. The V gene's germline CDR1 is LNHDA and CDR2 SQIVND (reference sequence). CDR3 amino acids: CASSIGQGLSTDTQYF. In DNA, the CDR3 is TGTGCCAGTAGTATAGGTCAGGGACTTAGCACAGATACGCAGTATTTT. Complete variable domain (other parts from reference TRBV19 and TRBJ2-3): DGGITQSPKYLFRKEGQNVTLSCEQNLNHDAMYWYRQDPGQGLRLIYYSQIVNDFQKGDIAEGYSVSREKKESFPLTVTSAQKNPTAFYLCASSIGQGLSTDTQYFGPGTRLTVL.

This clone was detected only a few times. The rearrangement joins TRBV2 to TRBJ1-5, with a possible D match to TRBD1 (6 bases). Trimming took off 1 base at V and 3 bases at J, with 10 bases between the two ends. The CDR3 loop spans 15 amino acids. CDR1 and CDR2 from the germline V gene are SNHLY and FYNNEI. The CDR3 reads CASSEEAGDNQPQHF. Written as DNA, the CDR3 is TGTGCCAGCAGTGAAGAGGCAGGGGACAATCAGCCCCAGCATTTT.

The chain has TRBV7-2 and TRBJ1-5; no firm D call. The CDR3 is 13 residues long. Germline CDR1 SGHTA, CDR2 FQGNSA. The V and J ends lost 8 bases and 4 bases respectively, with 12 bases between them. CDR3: CASGLVPNQPQHF. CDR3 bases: TGTGCCAGCGGGCTTGTCCCTAATCAGCCCCAGCATTTT.

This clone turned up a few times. DNA of the CDR3: TGTGCCAGCCGGGCTAGCATCCACTCCTACGAGCAGTACTTC. Its protein is CASRASIHSYEQYF. The V and J genes are TRBV13 and TRBJ2-7; D possibly corresponds to TRBD2 (5 bases). V was clipped by 8 bases and J by 0 bases, with 14 bases between them. CDR1 PRHDT and CDR2 FYEKMQ come from the germline V gene (reference sequence). The CDR3 extends over 14 amino acids.

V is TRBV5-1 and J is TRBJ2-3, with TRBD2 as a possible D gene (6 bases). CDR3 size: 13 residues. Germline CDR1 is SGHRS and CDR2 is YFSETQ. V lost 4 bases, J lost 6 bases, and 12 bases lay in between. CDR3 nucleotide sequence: TGCGCCAGCAGCCGGGACTGGGGCGATACGCAGTATTTT. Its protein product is CASSRDWGDTQYF.

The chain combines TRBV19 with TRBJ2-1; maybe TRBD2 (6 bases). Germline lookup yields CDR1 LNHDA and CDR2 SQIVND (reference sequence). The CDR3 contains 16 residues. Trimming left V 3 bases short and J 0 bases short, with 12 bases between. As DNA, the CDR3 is TGTGCCAGTAGTATTTCAACCGGGAGCTCCTACAATGAGCAGTTCTTC. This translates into CASSISTGSSYNEQFF.

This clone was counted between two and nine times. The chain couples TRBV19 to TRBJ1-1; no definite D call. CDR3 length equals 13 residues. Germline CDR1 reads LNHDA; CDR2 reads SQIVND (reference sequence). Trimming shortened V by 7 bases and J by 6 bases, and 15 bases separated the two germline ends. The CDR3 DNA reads TGTGCCAGTACCACGACACCCGGGGCTGAAGCTTTCTTT. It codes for CASTTTPGAEAFF.

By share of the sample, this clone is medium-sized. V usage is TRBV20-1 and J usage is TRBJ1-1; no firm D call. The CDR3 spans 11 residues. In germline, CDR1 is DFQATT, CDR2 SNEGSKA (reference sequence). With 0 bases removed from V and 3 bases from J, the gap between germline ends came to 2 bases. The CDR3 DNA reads TGCAGTGCTAGAGACGACACTGAAGCTTTCTTT. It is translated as CSARDDTEAFF.

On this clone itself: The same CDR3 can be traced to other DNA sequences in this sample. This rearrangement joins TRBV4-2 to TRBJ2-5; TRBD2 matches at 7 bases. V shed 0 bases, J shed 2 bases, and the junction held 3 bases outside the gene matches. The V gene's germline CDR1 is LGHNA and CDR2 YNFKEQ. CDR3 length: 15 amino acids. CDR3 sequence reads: CASSQDGTTQETQYF. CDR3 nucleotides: TGTGCCAGCAGCCAAGACGGGACTACTCAAGAGACCCAGTACTTC.